This is a list of T cell receptor beta chains from one sample in a study of blood T cell repertoires in COVID-19. Sequenced by immunoSEQ multiplex PCR; TCRdb stores in-frame clones only, minus some. The sample lists 72,000 or so clones; 80% to 85% were seen once. The sample consisted of peripheral blood. The receptors stem from a human donor in a cohort sampled during active COVID-19. Both conserved end residues are part of each CDR3. Each record gives: V gene, CDR3 length, J gene, clone size, D gene, CDR3 protein, CDR3 DNA. D genes are given only for firm matches. The size field is filled for only some rows; it gives once, few, many or a size class.

V gene: TRBV24-1; CDR3 length: 17; J gene: TRBJ1-4; clone size: .; D gene: TRBD1; CDR3 protein: CATSDSSLRGRGEKLFF; CDR3 DNA: TGTGCCACCAGTGATTCATCCCTCAGGGGGCGCGGTGAAAAACTGTTTTTT
V gene: TRBV6-5; CDR3 length: 12; J gene: TRBJ1-2; clone size: .; D gene: TRBD1; CDR3 protein: CASRQGMWGYTF; CDR3 DNA: TGTGCCAGCAGACAGGGGATGTGGGGCTACACCTTC
V gene: TRBV7-8; CDR3 length: 16; J gene: TRBJ2-5; clone size: .; D gene: .; CDR3 protein: CASSLVPDLTPETQYF; CDR3 DNA: TGTGCCAGCAGCTTAGTCCCTGACTTAACTCCAGAGACCCAGTACTTC
V gene: TRBV15; CDR3 length: 12; J gene: TRBJ1-6; clone size: .; D gene: .; CDR3 protein: CATSGGDSPLHF; CDR3 DNA: TGTGCCACCAGCGGTGGAGATTCACCCCTCCACTTT
V gene: TRBV5-6; CDR3 length: 14; J gene: TRBJ1-1; clone size: .; D gene: .; CDR3 protein: CASSYYRDLGEAFF; CDR3 DNA: TGTGCCAGCAGCTACTACCGGGATTTAGGTGAAGCTTTCTTT
V gene: TRBV18; CDR3 length: 16; J gene: TRBJ2-1; clone size: .; D gene: TRBD1; CDR3 protein: CASFPDRGVSYNEQFF; CDR3 DNA: TGTGCCAGCTTCCCAGACAGGGGCGTCTCCTACAATGAGCAGTTCTTC
V gene: TRBV7-3; CDR3 length: 15; J gene: TRBJ2-6; clone size: .; D gene: TRBD1; CDR3 protein: CASGDRRSGANVLTF; CDR3 DNA: TGTGCCAGCGGGGACAGACGCTCTGGGGCCAACGTCCTGACTTTC
V gene: TRBV4-1; CDR3 length: 15; J gene: TRBJ2-1; clone size: .; D gene: .; CDR3 protein: CASSHIGRSYNEQFF; CDR3 DNA: TGCGCCAGCAGCCACATTGGGCGCTCCTACAATGAGCAGTTCTTC
V gene: TRBV12-3/TRBV12-4; CDR3 length: 13; J gene: TRBJ2-7; clone size: once; D gene: TRBD2; CDR3 protein: CASSLEAGGEQYF; CDR3 DNA: TGTGCCAGCAGTTTAGAAGCGGGGGGCGAGCAGTACTTC
V gene: TRBV23-1; CDR3 length: 14; J gene: TRBJ1-2; clone size: once; D gene: .; CDR3 protein: CASKMSRGLGGYTF; CDR3 DNA: TGCGCCAGCAAAATGAGTAGAGGGTTGGGTGGCTACACCTTC
V gene: TRBV3-1/TRBV3-2; CDR3 length: 13; J gene: TRBJ2-7; clone size: few; D gene: .; CDR3 protein: CASSQGHGGEQYF; CDR3 DNA: TGTGCCAGCAGCCAAGGACACGGTGGCGAGCAGTACTTC
V gene: TRBV2; CDR3 length: 13; J gene: TRBJ2-7; clone size: .; D gene: .; CDR3 protein: CASTPGSSYEQYF; CDR3 DNA: TGTGCCAGCACCCCGGGGAGCTCCTACGAGCAGTACTTC
V gene: TRBV18; CDR3 length: 15; J gene: TRBJ1-2; clone size: once; D gene: TRBD1; CDR3 protein: CASSPPSGTAYGYTF; CDR3 DNA: TGTGCCAGCTCACCACCCTCCGGGACAGCCTATGGCTACACCTTC
V gene: TRBV15; CDR3 length: 16; J gene: TRBJ2-3; clone size: .; D gene: TRBD1; CDR3 protein: CATSRPRGQGSDTQYF; CDR3 DNA: TGTGCCACCAGCAGACCTCGGGGACAGGGGTCAGATACGCAGTATTTT
V gene: TRBV5-6; CDR3 length: 15; J gene: TRBJ2-1; clone size: .; D gene: TRBD2; CDR3 protein: CASSGGGISYNEQFF; CDR3 DNA: TGTGCCAGCAGCGGCGGGGGGATCTCCTACAATGAGCAGTTCTTC
V gene: TRBV27; CDR3 length: 15; J gene: TRBJ2-1; clone size: once; D gene: TRBD1; CDR3 protein: CASSLRTGNNNEQFF; CDR3 DNA: TGTGCCAGCAGTCTTCGGACAGGGAACAACAATGAGCAGTTCTTC
V gene: TRBV19; CDR3 length: 17; J gene: TRBJ2-1; clone size: .; D gene: TRBD1; CDR3 protein: CASSAQGQGRFSNEQFF; CDR3 DNA: TGTGCCAGTAGTGCGCAGGGACAGGGGAGGTTTAGCAATGAGCAGTTCTTC
V gene: TRBV5-1; CDR3 length: 13; J gene: TRBJ1-2; clone size: .; D gene: .; CDR3 protein: CASSLPEGVGYTF; CDR3 DNA: TGCGCCAGCAGTCTCCCGGAGGGTGTCGGCTACACCTTC
V gene: TRBV28; CDR3 length: 15; J gene: TRBJ1-4; clone size: .; D gene: .; CDR3 protein: CASSSGRWEDEKLFF; CDR3 DNA: TGTGCCAGCAGTTCTGGGAGGTGGGAGGATGAAAAACTGTTTTTT
V gene: TRBV30; CDR3 length: 12; J gene: TRBJ2-5; clone size: .; D gene: TRBD2; CDR3 protein: CAWRASGETQYF; CDR3 DNA: TGTGCCTGGAGGGCTAGCGGAGAGACCCAGTACTTC
V gene: TRBV30; CDR3 length: 16; J gene: TRBJ2-1; clone size: .; D gene: TRBD2; CDR3 protein: CAFRSSGGFSYNEQFF; CDR3 DNA: TGTGCCTTCCGTTCCAGCGGGGGATTCTCCTACAATGAGCAGTTCTTC
V gene: TRBV11-3; CDR3 length: 17; J gene: TRBJ2-2; clone size: .; D gene: .; CDR3 protein: CASSLDIMGHSTGELFF; CDR3 DNA: TGTGCCAGCAGCTTAGACATTATGGGACACAGCACCGGGGAGCTGTTTTTT
V gene: TRBV6-5; CDR3 length: 13; J gene: TRBJ1-6; clone size: once; D gene: .; CDR3 protein: CASTGLPNSPLHF; CDR3 DNA: TGTGCCAGCACAGGACTGCCTAATTCACCCCTCCACTTT
V gene: TRBV4-1; CDR3 length: 13; J gene: TRBJ2-2; clone size: once; D gene: .; CDR3 protein: CASSQVVTGELFF; CDR3 DNA: TGCGCCAGCAGCCAAGTTGTAACCGGGGAGCTGTTTTTT
V gene: TRBV28; CDR3 length: 14; J gene: TRBJ2-1; clone size: .; D gene: .; CDR3 protein: CASSFTGNLNEQFF; CDR3 DNA: TGTGCCAGCAGTTTTACAGGGAACCTCAATGAGCAGTTCTTC
V gene: TRBV14; CDR3 length: 16; J gene: TRBJ1-4; clone size: .; D gene: .; CDR3 protein: CASSQSQGAGDEKLFF; CDR3 DNA: TGTGCCAGCAGCCAGTCACAGGGAGCAGGGGATGAAAAACTGTTTTTT
V gene: TRBV7-2; CDR3 length: 17; J gene: TRBJ1-4; clone size: once; D gene: .; CDR3 protein: CASSLGRGPRGKEKLFF; CDR3 DNA: TGTGCCAGCAGCTTAGGTCGAGGACCACGGGGGAAAGAAAAACTGTTTTTT
V gene: TRBV19; CDR3 length: 14; J gene: TRBJ2-2; clone size: .; D gene: .; CDR3 protein: CASSIGEFNGELFF; CDR3 DNA: TGTGCCAGTAGCATCGGGGAGTTCAACGGGGAGCTGTTTTTT
V gene: TRBV6-2/TRBV6-3; CDR3 length: 15; J gene: TRBJ2-7; clone size: once; D gene: TRBD2; CDR3 protein: CASSRTSGAHYEQYF; CDR3 DNA: TGTGCCAGCAGTAGAACTAGCGGGGCACACTACGAGCAGTACTTC
V gene: TRBV9; CDR3 length: 13; J gene: TRBJ2-1; clone size: .; D gene: .; CDR3 protein: CASSVGRWNEQFF; CDR3 DNA: TGTGCCAGCAGCGTGGGCCGATGGAATGAGCAGTTCTTC
V gene: TRBV9; CDR3 length: 14; J gene: TRBJ2-5; clone size: .; D gene: .; CDR3 protein: CASSVGNREETQYF; CDR3 DNA: TGTGCCAGCAGCGTAGGTAACAGGGAAGAGACCCAGTACTTC
V gene: TRBV14; CDR3 length: 18; J gene: TRBJ2-5; clone size: few; D gene: TRBD2; CDR3 protein: CASSRLRVLAGNKETQYF; CDR3 DNA: TGTGCCAGCAGCCGCCTAAGGGTGCTAGCGGGCAATAAAGAGACCCAGTACTTC
V gene: TRBV25-1; CDR3 length: 11; J gene: TRBJ1-1; clone size: few; D gene: .; CDR3 protein: CASSQNAEAFF; CDR3 DNA: TGTGCCAGCAGCCAGAATGCTGAAGCTTTCTTT
V gene: TRBV5-1; CDR3 length: 13; J gene: TRBJ2-5; clone size: .; D gene: .; CDR3 protein: CASSVGTRETQYF; CDR3 DNA: TGCGCCAGCAGCGTAGGGACACGGGAGACCCAGTACTTC
V gene: TRBV20-1; CDR3 length: 15; J gene: TRBJ1-2; clone size: .; D gene: TRBD1; CDR3 protein: CSASSGQGVFYGYTF; CDR3 DNA: TGCAGTGCTAGTTCGGGACAGGGGGTCTTCTATGGCTACACCTTC
V gene: TRBV7-2; CDR3 length: 15; J gene: TRBJ2-7; clone size: few; D gene: .; CDR3 protein: CASSPSGGLSYEQYF; CDR3 DNA: TGTGCCAGCAGCCCATCTGGCGGGCTGTCCTACGAGCAGTACTTC
V gene: TRBV28; CDR3 length: 15; J gene: TRBJ2-5; clone size: .; D gene: TRBD2; CDR3 protein: CASSTTRLAEETQYF; CDR3 DNA: TGTGCCAGCAGTACGACTAGACTAGCTGAAGAGACCCAGTACTTC